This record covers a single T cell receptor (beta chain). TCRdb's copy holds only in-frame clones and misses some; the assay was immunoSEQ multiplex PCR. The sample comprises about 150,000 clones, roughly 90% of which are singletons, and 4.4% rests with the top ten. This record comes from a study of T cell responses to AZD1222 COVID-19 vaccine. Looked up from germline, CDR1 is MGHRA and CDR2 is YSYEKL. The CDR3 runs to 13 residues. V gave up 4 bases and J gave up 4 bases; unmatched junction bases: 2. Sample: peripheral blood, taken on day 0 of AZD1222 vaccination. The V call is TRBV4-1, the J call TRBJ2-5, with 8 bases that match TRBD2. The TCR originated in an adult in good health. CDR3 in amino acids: CASSRLAGETQYF. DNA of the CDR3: TGCGCCAGCAGCCGCCTAGCGGGAGAGACCCAGTACTTC.